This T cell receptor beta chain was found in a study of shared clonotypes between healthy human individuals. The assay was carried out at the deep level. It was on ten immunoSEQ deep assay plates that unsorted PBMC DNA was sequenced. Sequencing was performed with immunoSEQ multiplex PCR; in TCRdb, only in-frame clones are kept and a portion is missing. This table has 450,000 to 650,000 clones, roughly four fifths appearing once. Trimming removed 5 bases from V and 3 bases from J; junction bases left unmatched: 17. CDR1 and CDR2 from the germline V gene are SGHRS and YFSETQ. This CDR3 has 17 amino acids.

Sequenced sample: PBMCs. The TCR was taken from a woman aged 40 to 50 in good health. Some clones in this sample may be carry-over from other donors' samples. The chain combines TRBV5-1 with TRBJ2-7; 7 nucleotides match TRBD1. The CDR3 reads CASSVGPHATGSYEQYF. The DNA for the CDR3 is TGCGCCAGCAGTGTTGGGCCTCACGCGACAGGGAGCTACGAGCAGTACTTC.